The 26 T cell receptor beta chains listed next were all sequenced from one sample in a study of T-cell reconstitution after alpha-beta-depleted transplantation in children. Preparation of the TCRbeta library used unique molecular identifiers. TCRdb fed the PCR reads into MiXCR, producing one record per CDR3 protein. This sample has 300,000 to 400,000 distinct CDR3 sequences, with about an eighth found just once. The sample consisted of PBMCs, taken from the stem cell graft. The source of these receptors is a human donor who donated a stem cell graft to a child with Fanconi anemia.

This clonotype was seen many times. The rearrangement joins TRBV7-9 to TRBJ1-1, with no clear D. The CDR3 extends over 14 amino acids. Germline assignment: CDR1 SEHNR and CDR2 FQNEAQ (reference sequence). V lost 3 bases and J 0 bases, leaving 8 bases between the germline ends. CDR3 region: CASSLYAMNTEAFF. For the CDR3, the DNA is TGTGCCAGCAGCTTGTACGCTATGAACACTGAAGCTTTCTTT.

In its sample, this clonotype was seen many times. This chain connects TRBV4-2 to TRBJ1-1; no firm D call. V dropped 0 bases and J dropped 7 bases, with 12 bases sitting between them. The CDR3 has 14 residues. Germline CDR1 LGHNA, CDR2 YNFKEQ. This chain's CDR3 is CASSQEWVAVEAFF. The CDR3 DNA reads TGTGCCAGCAGCCAAGAGTGGGTCGCGGTTGAAGCTTTCTTT.

The sample holds a few counts of this clonotype. The rearrangement links TRBV11-2 to TRBJ2-1; a possible D gene is TRBD1 (5 bases). V gave up 5 bases and J gave up 7 bases, with 12 bases separating them. The CDR3 loop spans 13 amino acids. Germline V CDR1 and CDR2: SGHAT, FQNNGV. The CDR3 DNA sequence: TGTGCCAGCAGCCACCTAAGGGGTAATGAGCAGTTCTTC. Translating it yields CASSHLRGNEQFF.

The chain couples TRBV9 to TRBJ2-2; a possible D gene is TRBD1 (6 bases). Germline V gene lookup returns CDR1 SGDLS and CDR2 YYNGEE. The CDR3 totals 16 residues. Trimming took off 4 bases at V and 2 bases at J, with 15 bases between the two ends. The CDR3 DNA reads as TGTGCCAGCAGCTTAACCGAGGGACATAACACCGGGGAGCTGTTTTTT. It is translated as CASSLTEGHNTGELFF.

Many counts were recorded for this clonotype. The V and J genes are TRBV15 and TRBJ2-2; D uncertain. The CDR3 contains 15 residues. V was shortened by 3 bases and J by 7 bases, with 15 bases between the two germline ends. The germline V gene encodes CDR1 LNHNV and CDR2 YYDKDF (reference sequence). As DNA, the CDR3 is TGTGCCACCAGCAGTGATCAGAGTTTCGGCGGGGAGCTGTTTTTT. As protein: CATSSDQSFGGELFF. Complete variable domain (other parts from reference TRBV15 and TRBJ2-2): DAMVIQNPRYQVTQFGKPVTLSCSQTLNHNVMYWYQQKSSQAPKLLFHYYDKDFNNEADTPDNFQSRRPNTSFCFLDIRSPGLGDTAMYLCATSSDQSFGGELFFGEGSRLTVL.

This clonotype was observed a single time. The rearrangement uses TRBV5-4 and TRBJ2-7, with D possibly being TRBD1 or TRBD2 (5 bases each). The CDR3 sequence is 13 residues long. CDR1 and CDR2 from the germline V gene are SGHNT and YYREEE (reference sequence). The ends were cut back, 3 bases at V and 6 bases at J, with 13 bases in the middle. CDR3 loop: CASSSGPVCEQYF. The DNA of the CDR3 is TGTGCCAGCAGCTCGGGACCTGTCTGCGAGCAGTACTTC.

V gene TRBV19 combines with J gene TRBJ1-1; D is ambiguous. The CDR3 totals 12 residues. Trimming took 5 bases from V and 5 from J, leaving 9 bases between them. Per the germline V gene, CDR1 is LNHDA and CDR2 is SQIVND (reference sequence). The CDR3: CASSHEPTEAFF. The CDR3, as DNA: TGTGCCAGTAGTCACGAACCAACTGAAGCTTTCTTT.

This clonotype turned up a few times. The rearrangement uses TRBV29-1 and TRBJ1-2; a weak D match, TRBD1 (5 bases). The CDR3 has 13 amino acids. CDR1 and CDR2 (germline): SQVTM, ANQGSEA. Deletions cut 3 bases from V and 3 bases from J, with 11 bases between. CDR3 coding DNA: TGCAGCGTTGACCCAGGGACGGACTATGGCTACACCTTC. This gives the protein CSVDPGTDYGYTF.

This clonotype showed up just a few times. This chain joins TRBV7-9 and TRBJ1-4; D call uncertain. The germline gives CDR1 SEHNR, CDR2 FQNEAQ (reference sequence). This CDR3 has 13 residues. Trimming took off 1 base at V and 14 bases at J, with 14 bases between the two ends. The CDR3 DNA follows: TGTGCCAGCAGCTTAGAGGGAGATTCGGTGCTGTTTTTT. It yields the protein CASSLEGDSVLFF.

This clonotype was recorded at least ten times. J is TRBJ2-5 and V is TRBV7-2, with 7 bases lining up with TRBD2. The CDR3 has 16 residues. Germline assignment: CDR1 SGHTA and CDR2 FQGNSA. Trimming took 2 bases from V and 5 from J; bases not matched to a gene: 11. CDR3 nucleotides: TGTGCCAGCAGCTTACGGGGGGTGGCCGCGGAGGAGACCCAGTACTTC. Protein sequence: CASSLRGVAAEETQYF.

This clonotype was counted many times. The rearrangement uses TRBV7-9 and TRBJ1-4; no clear D. Trimming pared 1 base from V and 10 bases from J, leaving 7 bases between. In germline, CDR1 is SEHNR, CDR2 FQNEAQ (reference sequence). This CDR3 comprises 12 residues. The CDR3 DNA follows: TGTGCCAGCAGCTTAGATTATGGAAAACTGTTTTTT. This sequence encodes CASSLDYGKLFF.

This clonotype was seen many times. This sequence joins TRBV24-1 and TRBJ2-1; D ambiguous. Germline V gene lookup returns CDR1 KGHDR and CDR2 SFDVKD. The V gene lost 3 bases and the J gene lost 15 bases, with 14 bases spanning the gap. The CDR3 has 12 residues. The CDR3 nucleotides read TGTGCCACCAGTGATGCGAACGCCAAATCGTTCTTC. It yields the protein CATSDANAKSFF.

The V and J genes are TRBV5-1 and TRBJ1-1; unclear D gene. This CDR3 is 12 amino acids long. Trimming took off 5 bases at V and 8 bases at J, with 13 bases between the two ends. Germline CDR1 reads SGHRS; CDR2 reads YFSETQ. CDR3 bases: TGCGCCAGCAGATCCGAAGGACCCGAAGCTTTCTTT. Its translation is CASRSEGPEAFF. The whole variable domain, filled in from reference TRBV5-1 and TRBJ1-1, reads KAGVTQTPRYLIKTRGQQVTLSCSPISGHRSVSWYQQTPGQGLQFLFEYFSETQRNKGNFPGRFSGRQFSNSRSEMNVSTLELGDSALYLCASRSEGPEAFFGQGTRLTVV.

This clonotype was recorded a few times. The rearrangement uses TRBV20-1 and TRBJ2-5; D might be TRBD1 (6 bases). The germline gives CDR1 DFQATT, CDR2 SNEGSKA (reference sequence). Trimming pared 0 bases from V and 1 base from J, leaving 12 bases between. CDR3 length: 15 residues. CDR3 nucleotide sequence: TGCAGTGCTAGAGATACAGGGAGAACCCAAGAGACCCAGTACTTC. As protein: CSARDTGRTQETQYF.

The chain links TRBV4-2 to TRBJ1-4; the D is unclear. Trimming pared 2 bases from V and 1 base from J, leaving 11 bases between. This CDR3 is 16 amino acids long. Germline V gives CDR1 LGHNA, CDR2 YNFKEQ. CDR3 nucleotide sequence: TGTGCCAGCAGCCAAACCGGGGATATAACTAATGAAAAACTGTTTTTT. Translated: CASSQTGDITNEKLFF.

The V and J genes are TRBV4-3 and TRBJ2-1; 9 nucleotides agree with TRBD2. Trimming cost V 0 bases and J 12 bases; bases outside gene matches: 9. CDR1 is LGHNA and CDR2 is YSLEER in the germline V gene. The CDR3 is 15 amino acids. The DNA of the CDR3 is TGCGCCAGCAGCCAAGATCTAGCGGGGAACGTCGGGCAGTTCTTC. Its protein is CASSQDLAGNVGQFF.

The table lists this clonotype with a few counts. The rearrangement uses TRBV29-1 and TRBJ1-4; 8 nucleotides match TRBD1. Per germline, CDR1 SQVTM and CDR2 ANQGSEA. V was pared by 7 bases and J by 6 bases, with 4 bases of the junction left unmatched. CDR3 length equals 12 residues. CDR3 sequence reads: CSAQDRDEKLFF. In DNA, the CDR3 is TGCAGCGCCCAGGACAGGGATGAAAAACTGTTTTTT.

This clonotype was seen ten or more times. The rearrangement uses TRBV6-2 or TRBV6-3 and TRBJ2-1; TRBD2 aligns across 12 bases. Germline V CDR1 and CDR2: MNHEY, SVGEGT. The CDR3 runs to 19 residues. J gave up 5 bases and V 5 bases, and 16 bases lay outside the gene matches. CDR3 sequence (DNA): TGTGCCAGCAGTCCTTCTAGCGGGGGGGCCGTTTTTTCTCACAATGAGCAGTTCTTC. It codes for CASSPSSGGAVFSHNEQFF.

This clonotype was seen a handful of times. The chain links TRBV10-2 to TRBJ1-2; TRBD1 is a possible D gene (5 bases). Trimming shortened V by 3 bases and J by 3 bases, and 11 bases separated the two germline ends. The CDR3 consists of 14 residues. Germline V lookup: CDR1 WSHSY, CDR2 SAAADI. For the CDR3, the DNA is TGCGCCAGCAGTGACGCAGACAGTGACTATGGCTACACCTTC. Its translation: CASSDADSDYGYTF.

The chain recombines TRBV6-1 with TRBJ2-6; maybe TRBD1 (5 bases). Trimming took off 10 bases at V and 1 base at J, with 11 bases between the two ends. The CDR3 covers 14 residues. Germline CDR1 reads MNHNS; CDR2 reads SASEGT. The CDR3 reads CATSAGSGANVLTF. CDR3 DNA: TGTGCCACTTCCGCAGGGTCTGGGGCCAACGTCCTGACTTTC.

This clonotype was seen repeatedly, ten times or more. The J gene is TRBJ1-1, the V gene TRBV15; 10 bases are shared with TRBD1. This CDR3 spans 14 amino acids. J was trimmed by 0 bases and V by 5 bases; bases with no gene match: 0. Germline V gene sequence: CDR1 LNHNV, CDR2 YYDKDF (reference sequence). In nucleotides, the CDR3 is TGTGCCACCAGCGGGACAGGGGTGAACACTGAAGCTTTCTTT. Protein product: CATSGTGVNTEAFF.

This clonotype was detected only a few times. The chain couples TRBV12-3 or TRBV12-4 to TRBJ1-4; D perhaps matches TRBD1 (5 bases). The CDR3 totals 15 residues. Trimming took off 3 bases at V and 14 bases at J, with 22 bases between the two ends. CDR3 in amino acids: CASSLRGRPGQDLFF. In DNA form, the CDR3 reads TGTGCCAGCAGTTTGCGAGGGCGGCCAGGGCAGGATCTGTTTTTT.

This clonotype was detected a few times. This chain uses TRBV6-2 or TRBV6-3 with TRBJ2-5; TRBD2 aligns across 12 bases. Germline CDR1 MNHEY, CDR2 SVGEGT. The CDR3 has 15 amino acids. J lost 3 bases, V lost 5 bases, and 4 bases had no gene match. CDR3 sequence (DNA): TGTGCCAGCAGTCCCCGGACTAGCGGGAAAGAGACCCAGTACTTC. Protein: CASSPRTSGKETQYF.

The rearrangement uses TRBV6-1 and TRBJ2-1, with 8 bases aligning to TRBD1. CDR3 length: 15 residues. J gave up 7 bases and V 6 bases, and 11 bases lay outside the gene matches. CDR1 and CDR2 from the germline V gene are MNHNS and SASEGT. The CDR3 loop is CASSPVQGALNEQFF. In DNA form, the CDR3 reads TGTGCCAGCAGCCCCGTTCAGGGGGCATTGAATGAGCAGTTCTTC.

This clonotype has ten or more counts. This sequence joins TRBV20-1 and TRBJ2-7, with D tentatively TRBD1 (5 bases). V lost 3 bases and J lost 0, with 15 bases in between. The CDR3 loop spans 15 amino acids. Germline CDR1 DFQATT, CDR2 SNEGSKA (reference sequence). The chain's CDR3 is CSASLGAYSSYEQYF. The DNA of the CDR3 is TGCAGTGCTAGTCTTGGGGCGTACAGCTCCTACGAGCAGTACTTC.

The V call is TRBV4-1, the J call TRBJ2-7; no clear D gene. This CDR3 is 15 amino acids long. Trimming removed 1 base from V and 1 base from J, with 11 bases in between. Per the germline V gene, CDR1 is MGHRA and CDR2 is YSYEKL. As DNA, the CDR3 is TGCGCCAGCAGCCAAGTCTCAGCTCTATCCTACGAGCAGTACTTC. Translating gives CASSQVSALSYEQYF.